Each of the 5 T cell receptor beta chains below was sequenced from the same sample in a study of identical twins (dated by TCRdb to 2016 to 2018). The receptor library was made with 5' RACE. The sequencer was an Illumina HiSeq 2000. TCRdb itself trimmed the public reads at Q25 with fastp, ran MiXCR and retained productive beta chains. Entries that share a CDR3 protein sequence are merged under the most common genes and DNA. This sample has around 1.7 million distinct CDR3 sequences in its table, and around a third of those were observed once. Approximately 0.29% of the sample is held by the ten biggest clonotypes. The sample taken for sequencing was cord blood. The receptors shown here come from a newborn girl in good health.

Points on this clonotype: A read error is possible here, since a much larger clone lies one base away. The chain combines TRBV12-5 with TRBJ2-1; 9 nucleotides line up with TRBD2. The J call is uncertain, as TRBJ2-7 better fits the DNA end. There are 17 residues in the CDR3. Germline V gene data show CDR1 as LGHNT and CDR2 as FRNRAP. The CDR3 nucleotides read TGTGCTAGTGGTTTGTCCCTAGCGGGGTTCTCCTACAATGAGCAGTACTTC. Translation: CASGLSLAGFSYNEQYF.

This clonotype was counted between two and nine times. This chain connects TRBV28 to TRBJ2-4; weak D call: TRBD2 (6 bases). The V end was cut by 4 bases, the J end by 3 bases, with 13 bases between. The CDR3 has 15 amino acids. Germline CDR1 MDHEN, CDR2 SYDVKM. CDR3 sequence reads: CASSSSPGGKNIQYF. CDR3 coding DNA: TGTGCCAGCAGTTCCAGTCCCGGGGGCAAAAACATTCAGTACTTC.

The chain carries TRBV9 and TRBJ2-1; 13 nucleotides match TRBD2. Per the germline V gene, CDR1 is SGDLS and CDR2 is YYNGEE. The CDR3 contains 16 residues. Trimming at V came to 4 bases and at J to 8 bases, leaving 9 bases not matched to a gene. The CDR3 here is CASSRVGLAGVHEQFF. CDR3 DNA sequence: TGTGCCAGCAGCCGAGTAGGACTAGCGGGAGTCCATGAGCAGTTCTTC.

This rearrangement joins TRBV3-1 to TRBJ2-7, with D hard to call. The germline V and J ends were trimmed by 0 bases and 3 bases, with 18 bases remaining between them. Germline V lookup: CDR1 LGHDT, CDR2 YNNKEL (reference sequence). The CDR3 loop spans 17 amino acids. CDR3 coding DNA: TGTGCCAGCAGCCAAGATCGAGACAAACCACCATTCTACGAGCAGTACTTC. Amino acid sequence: CASSQDRDKPPFYEQYF.

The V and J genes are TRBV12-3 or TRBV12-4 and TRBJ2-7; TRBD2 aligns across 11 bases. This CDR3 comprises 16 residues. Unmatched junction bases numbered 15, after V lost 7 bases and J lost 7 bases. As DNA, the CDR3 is TGTGCCAGCAACACTGGGACTAGCGGCCACTACAATGAGCAGTACTTC. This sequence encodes CASNTGTSGHYNEQYF.